Listed below are T cell receptor beta chains from one sample, sequenced in a study of T cells in Graves' hyperthyroidism and ophthalmopathy. TCRdb redid the calling of the multiplex PCR reads with MiXCR, one entry per CDR3 protein. Altogether approximately 870,000 distinct CDR3 sequences are present, 35% to 40% being singletons, with the ten largest covering approximately 8.7%. Input material: blood. The receptors stem from a man aged 18-30 years with Graves' hyperthyroidism. Both conserved end residues are part of each CDR3. Each record gives: J gene, D gene, clone size, V gene, CDR3 DNA, CDR3 protein. D genes are given only for firm matches. Where a row states a size, it is once, few, many or the class of an expanded clone; other rows omit it.

TRBJ2-3,NA,once,TRBV7-8,TGTGCCAGCAGCATACTGGCCCTTGGCACAGATACGCAGTATTTT,CASSILALGTDTQYF
TRBJ1-1,NA,NA,TRBV3-1,TGTGCCAGCAGCCCCTACGCGGGGAACACTGAAGCTTTCTTT,CASSPYAGNTEAFF
TRBJ2-2,NA,NA,TRBV12-5,TGTGCTAGTGGTTTGGTCCTGGGAACCGGGGAGCTGTTTTTT,CASGLVLGTGELFF
TRBJ1-1,NA,once,TRBV5-1,TGCGCCAGCAGCTTGGGCGGTGGACAAGCAAGTAAGGCTTTCTTT,CASSLGGGQASKAFF
TRBJ1-1,NA,NA,TRBV19,TGTGCCAGTAGTATCCCCGAGTATGAAGCTTTCTTT,CASSIPEYEAFF
TRBJ1-2,TRBD1,NA,TRBV9,TGTGCCAGCAGCCACGACAGGGGGCATGGCTACACCTTC,CASSHDRGHGYTF
TRBJ2-6,NA,many,TRBV24-1,TGTGCCACCAGTGGAGGCCAGGGAGGCTCTGGGGCCAACGTCCTGACTTTC,CATSGGQGGSGANVLTF
TRBJ1-5,TRBD1,few,TRBV12-3/TRBV12-4,TGTGCCAGCAGTCCACAGGGGATTAGCAATCAGCCCCAGCATTTT,CASSPQGISNQPQHF
TRBJ2-7,NA,NA,TRBV7-2,TGTGCCAGCTCACCCAATCTGCGGGGTTCCTACGAGCAGTACTTC,CASSPNLRGSYEQYF
TRBJ1-4,NA,NA,TRBV7-8,TGTGCCAGCAGCCACCGGACAGAGAATGAAAAACTGTTTTTT,CASSHRTENEKLFF
TRBJ2-7,NA,few,TRBV2,TGTGCCAGCAGGAACCGGGACGGCGGCTACGAGCAGTACTTC,CASRNRDGGYEQYF
TRBJ1-2,NA,many,TRBV7-9,TGTGCCAGCAGCTTAGGGGGGGATCAGAGGACCTTC,CASSLGGDQRTF
TRBJ2-7,NA,few,TRBV5-4,TGTGCCAGCAGCTTGAGTACGGGAGCGGCCGGCGAGCAGTACTTC,CASSLSTGAAGEQYF
TRBJ2-7,TRBD2,NA,TRBV29-1,TGCAGCGCCGAAACTGTGGGACTAGCGGGGGGCGTATACGAGCAGTACTTC,CSAETVGLAGGVYEQYF
TRBJ1-6,TRBD1,many,TRBV9,TGTGCCAGCAGCGTAGAGTCAGGGGGGAGTTCACCCCTCCACTTT,CASSVESGGSSPLHF
TRBJ2-5,NA,many,TRBV7-9,TGTGCCAGCAGCTTACGAGGTTTTGGCGAGGAGACCCAGTACTTC,CASSLRGFGEETQYF
TRBJ1-1,NA,many,TRBV2,TGTGCCAGCAGGGTGGCGGGGACTGAAGCTTTCTTT,CASRVAGTEAFF
TRBJ2-7,NA,NA,TRBV7-2,TGTGCCAGCAGCGTCTCGGGTAGCCGGGTCTACGAGCAGTACTTC,CASSVSGSRVYEQYF
TRBJ1-1,NA,NA,TRBV6-5,TGTGCCAGCAGTTACCGCAAACCGGGACCCATTTTCGGAATGGACACTGAAGCTTTCTTT,CASSYRKPGPIFGMDTEAFF
TRBJ1-2,NA,few,TRBV20-1,TGCAGTGCTAACCCTACACCCACACAAGCTTCGGGGGGGGGCTACACCTTC,CSANPTPTQASGGGYTF
TRBJ2-3,TRBD2,NA,TRBV29-1,TGCAGCGTTGTTCTGGCGGGAGATGGCACAGATACGCAGTATTTT,CSVVLAGDGTDTQYF
TRBJ1-5,NA,many,TRBV7-3,TGTGCCAGCAGCTTCTCAGTTCGTCTAGGGTATCAGCCCCAGCATTTT,CASSFSVRLGYQPQHF
TRBJ2-5,TRBD1,many,TRBV7-8,TGTGCCAGCAGCCCCTCCGGACAGGGGCAAGAGACCCAGTACTTC,CASSPSGQGQETQYF
TRBJ1-5,NA,many,TRBV24-1,TGTGCCACCAGTGGGGCAGGGGAGGCCAATCAGCCCCAGCATTTT,CATSGAGEANQPQHF
TRBJ2-2,NA,once,TRBV10-3,TGTGCCAGCAGTTACTCAGTTGGGTCCGGGGAGCTGTTTTTT,CASSYSVGSGELFF